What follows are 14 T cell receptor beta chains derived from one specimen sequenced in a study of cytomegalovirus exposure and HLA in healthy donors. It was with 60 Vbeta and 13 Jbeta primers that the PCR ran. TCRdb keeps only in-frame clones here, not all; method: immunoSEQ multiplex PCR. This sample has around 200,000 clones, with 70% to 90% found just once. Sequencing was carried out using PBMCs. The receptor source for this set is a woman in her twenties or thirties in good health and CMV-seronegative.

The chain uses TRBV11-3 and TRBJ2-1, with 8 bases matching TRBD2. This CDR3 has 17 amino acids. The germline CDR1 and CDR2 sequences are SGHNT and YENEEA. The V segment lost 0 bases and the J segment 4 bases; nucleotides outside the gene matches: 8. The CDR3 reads CASSLDGKASGYNEQFF. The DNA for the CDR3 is TGTGCCAGCAGCTTAGACGGGAAGGCTAGCGGGTACAATGAGCAGTTCTTC.

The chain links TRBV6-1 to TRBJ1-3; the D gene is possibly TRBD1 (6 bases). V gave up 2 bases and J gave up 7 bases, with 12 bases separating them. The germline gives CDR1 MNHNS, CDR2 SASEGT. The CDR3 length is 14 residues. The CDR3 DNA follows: TGTGCCAGCAGTGAAATCGGGGGGCTGAACACCATATATTTT. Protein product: CASSEIGGLNTIYF.

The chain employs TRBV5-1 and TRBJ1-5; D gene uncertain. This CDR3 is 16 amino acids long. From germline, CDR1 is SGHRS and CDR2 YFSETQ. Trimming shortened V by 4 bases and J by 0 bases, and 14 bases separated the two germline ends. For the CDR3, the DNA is TGCGCCAGCAGCCCATTGGGGAGAAATAGCAATCAGCCCCAGCATTTT. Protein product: CASSPLGRNSNQPQHF.

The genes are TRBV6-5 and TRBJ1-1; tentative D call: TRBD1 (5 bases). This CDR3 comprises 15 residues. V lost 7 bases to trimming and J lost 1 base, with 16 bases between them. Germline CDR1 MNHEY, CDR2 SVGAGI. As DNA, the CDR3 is TGTGCCAGCATAAGGAGGGGTGTGGGGAACACTGAAGCTTTCTTT. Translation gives CASIRRGVGNTEAFF.

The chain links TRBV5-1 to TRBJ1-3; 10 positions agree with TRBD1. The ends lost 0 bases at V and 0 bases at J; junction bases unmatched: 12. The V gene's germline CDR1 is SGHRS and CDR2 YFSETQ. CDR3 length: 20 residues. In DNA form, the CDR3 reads TGCGCCAGCAGCTTGGGTACAGACAGGGGGCATGAGAGCTCTGGAAACACCATATATTTT. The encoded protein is CASSLGTDRGHESSGNTIYF.

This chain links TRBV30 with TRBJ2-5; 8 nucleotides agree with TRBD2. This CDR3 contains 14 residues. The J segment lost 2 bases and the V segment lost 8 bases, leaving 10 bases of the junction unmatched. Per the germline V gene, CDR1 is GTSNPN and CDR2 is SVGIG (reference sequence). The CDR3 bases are TGTGCCCTGACTGGCGGGGGGCTGCAAGAGACCCAGTACTTC. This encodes CALTGGGLQETQYF. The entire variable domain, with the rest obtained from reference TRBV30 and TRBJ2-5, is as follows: SQTIHQWPATLVQPVGSPLSLECTVEGTSNPNLYWYRQAAGRGLQLLFYSVGIGQISSEVPQNLSASRPQDRQFILSSKKLLLSDSGFYLCALTGGGLQETQYFGPGTRLLVL.

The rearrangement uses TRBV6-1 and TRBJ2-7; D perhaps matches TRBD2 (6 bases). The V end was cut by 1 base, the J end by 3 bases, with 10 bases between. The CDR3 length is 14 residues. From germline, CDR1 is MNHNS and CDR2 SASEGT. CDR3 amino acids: CASSEGASVYEQYF. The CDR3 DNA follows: TGTGCCAGCAGTGAAGGGGCTAGCGTCTACGAGCAGTACTTC.

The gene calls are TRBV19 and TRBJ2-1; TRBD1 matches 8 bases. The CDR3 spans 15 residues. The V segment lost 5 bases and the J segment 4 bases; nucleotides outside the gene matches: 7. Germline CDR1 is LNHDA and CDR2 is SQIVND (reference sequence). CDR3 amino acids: CASSEPGTGYNEQFF. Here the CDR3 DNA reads TGTGCCAGTAGTGAACCCGGGACAGGATACAATGAGCAGTTCTTC.

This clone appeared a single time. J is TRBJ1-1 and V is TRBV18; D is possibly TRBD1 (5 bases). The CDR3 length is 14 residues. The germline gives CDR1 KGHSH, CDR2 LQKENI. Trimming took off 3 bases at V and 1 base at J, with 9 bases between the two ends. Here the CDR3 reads CASSPEQENTEAFF. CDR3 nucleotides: TGTGCCAGCTCACCGGAACAGGAGAACACTGAAGCTTTCTTT.

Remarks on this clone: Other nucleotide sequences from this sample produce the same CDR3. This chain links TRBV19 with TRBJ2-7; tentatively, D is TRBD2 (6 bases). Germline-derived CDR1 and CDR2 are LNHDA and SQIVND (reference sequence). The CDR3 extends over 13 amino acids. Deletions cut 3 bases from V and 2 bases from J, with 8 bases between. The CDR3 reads CASSISGTYEQYF. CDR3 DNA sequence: TGTGCCAGTAGTATTAGCGGAACCTACGAGCAGTACTTC. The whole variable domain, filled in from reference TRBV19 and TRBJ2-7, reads DGGITQSPKYLFRKEGQNVTLSCEQNLNHDAMYWYRQDPGQGLRLIYYSQIVNDFQKGDIAEGYSVSREKKESFPLTVTSAQKNPTAFYLCASSISGTYEQYFGPGTRLTVT.

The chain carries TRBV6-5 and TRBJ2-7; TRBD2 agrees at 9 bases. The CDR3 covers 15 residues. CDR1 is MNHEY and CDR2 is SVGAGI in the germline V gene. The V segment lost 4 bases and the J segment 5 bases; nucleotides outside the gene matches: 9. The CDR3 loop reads CASSSVAGGPHEQYF. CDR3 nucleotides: TGTGCCAGCAGTTCCGTGGCGGGAGGGCCCCACGAGCAGTACTTC.

Here the CDR3 DNA reads TGTGCCAGTAGTATCAGGTCCTCCAATCAGCCCCAGCATTTT. Amino acid sequence: CASSIRSSNQPQHF. The rearrangement joins TRBV19 to TRBJ1-5, with D hard to call. Germline loops: CDR1 LNHDA, CDR2 SQIVND (reference sequence). The V end was cut by 3 bases, the J end by 3 bases, with 9 bases between. CDR3 length: 14 amino acids.

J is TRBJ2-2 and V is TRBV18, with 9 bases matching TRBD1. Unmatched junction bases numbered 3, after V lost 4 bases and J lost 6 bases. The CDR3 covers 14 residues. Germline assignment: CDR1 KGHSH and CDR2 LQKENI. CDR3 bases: TGTGCCAGCTCACAGGGACAGGGCTCCGGGGAGCTGTTTTTT. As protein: CASSQGQGSGELFF.

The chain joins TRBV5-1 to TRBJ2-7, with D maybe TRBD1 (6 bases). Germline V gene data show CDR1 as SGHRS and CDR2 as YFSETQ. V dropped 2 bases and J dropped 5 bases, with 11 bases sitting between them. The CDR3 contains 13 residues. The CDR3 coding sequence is TGCGCCAGCAGCTTTGAACAGGGAGACGAGCAGTACTTC. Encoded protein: CASSFEQGDEQYF.